These 21 T cell receptor beta chains share one sample of origin, sequenced in a study of T cells after somatic rescue of genetic block. Data came from immunoSEQ multiplex PCR; TCRdb stores just in-frame clones and leaves some out. Found here are under 150,000 clones, over 80% of them singletons; the top ten hold approximately 1.4%. The sample consisted of peripheral blood mononuclear cells (PBMCs). The receptors here all came from a woman in her late teens or twenties.

This chain uses TRBV21-1 with TRBJ1-3. TRBV21-1 constitutes a pseudogene. The CDR3 runs to 15 residues. The CDR3: CASSKAEAGGNTIYF. CDR3 DNA sequence: TGTGCCAGCAGCAAGGCAGAAGCTGGCGGAAACACCATATATTTT.

This rearrangement joins TRBV30 to TRBJ2-3; D may be TRBD1 or TRBD2 (6 bases each). This CDR3 contains 15 residues. V was clipped by 1 base and J by 4 bases, with 15 bases between them. Germline CDR1 reads GTSNPN; CDR2 reads SVGIG (reference sequence). The CDR3 loop reads CAWSGGAQSPDTQYF. The CDR3 DNA follows: TGTGCCTGGAGTGGGGGGGCTCAATCCCCAGATACGCAGTATTTT.

The chain is built from TRBV7-2 and TRBJ2-6; D is unclear. Germline CDR1 and CDR2: SGHTA and FQGNSA. V gave up 2 bases and J gave up 2 bases, with 7 bases separating them. The CDR3 has 15 amino acids. The CDR3 coding sequence is TGTGCCAGCAGCTTACGGACCCCTGGGGCCAACGTCCTGACTTTC. As protein: CASSLRTPGANVLTF.

This chain uses TRBV30 with TRBJ1-4; D perhaps matches TRBD1 (5 bases). From germline, CDR1 is GTSNPN and CDR2 SVGIG (reference sequence). V lost 0 bases to trimming and J lost 8 bases, with 13 bases between them. The CDR3 sequence is 14 residues long. CDR3 region: CAWSVGTQGEKLFF. DNA of the CDR3: TGTGCCTGGAGTGTGGGGACCCAGGGCGAAAAACTGTTTTTT.

The genes are TRBV6-5 and TRBJ1-1; D perhaps matches TRBD1 (5 bases). V was pared by 6 bases and J by 9 bases, with 14 bases between. CDR1 and CDR2 (germline): MNHEY, SVGAGI. CDR3 length equals 12 residues. The CDR3 region has the DNA TGTGCCAGCAGCCGCCCAGGGACCCAAGCTTTCTTT. Amino acid sequence: CASSRPGTQAFF.

The genes are TRBV5-1 and TRBJ1-2; TRBD1 matches at 8 bases. CDR3 length: 14 amino acids. The germline CDR1 and CDR2 sequences are SGHRS and YFSETQ. Unmatched junction bases numbered 7, after V lost 2 bases and J lost 7 bases. The CDR3 spells CASSFEGQGGGYTF. CDR3 sequence (DNA): TGCGCCAGCAGCTTTGAAGGACAGGGCGGTGGCTACACCTTC.

A few counts support this clone. The V call is TRBV15, the J call TRBJ2-2; D uncertain. Trimming took 4 bases from V and 4 from J, leaving 10 bases between them. CDR1 LNHNV and CDR2 YYDKDF come from the germline V gene (reference sequence). The CDR3 contains 14 residues. CDR3 in amino acids: CATSNPSITGELFF. CDR3 coding DNA: TGTGCCACCAGCAACCCCAGTATCACCGGGGAGCTGTTTTTT.

The rearrangement links TRBV19 to TRBJ1-6, with 11 nucleotides matching TRBD1. Germline lookup yields CDR1 LNHDA and CDR2 SQIVND (reference sequence). The ends lost 7 bases at V and 6 bases at J; junction bases unmatched: 14. This CDR3 spans 18 amino acids. CDR3 in amino acids: CASTSMGTGGGPNSPLHF. In DNA form, the CDR3 reads TGTGCCAGTACTTCAATGGGGACAGGGGGGGGACCTAATTCACCCCTCCACTTT.

The V call is TRBV2, the J call TRBJ1-5; the D is unclear. Germline CDR1 is SNHLY and CDR2 is FYNNEI. V was shortened by 6 bases and J by 0 bases, with 9 bases between the two germline ends. The CDR3 consists of 14 residues. The CDR3 DNA follows: TGTGCCAGCAGCTCCAGCCATAGCAATCAGCCCCAGCATTTT. This sequence encodes CASSSSHSNQPQHF.

CDR3 DNA sequence: TGCGCCAGCAGCCAAGATGTCGGGCAGGGGAGTTCACCCCTCCACTTT. Protein product: CASSQDVGQGSSPLHF. The chain links TRBV4-3 to TRBJ1-6; possible D gene TRBD1, 6 bases. Germline V lookup: CDR1 LGHNA, CDR2 YSLEER. V was pared by 0 bases and J by 9 bases, with 15 bases between. The CDR3 sequence is 16 residues long.

The J gene is TRBJ1-1, the V gene TRBV19; D might be TRBD1 (6 bases). With 3 bases removed from V and 5 bases from J, the gap between germline ends came to 13 bases. This CDR3 is built from 14 residues. Germline V gene data show CDR1 as LNHDA and CDR2 as SQIVND (reference sequence). Here the CDR3 reads CASSMGSQGTEAFF. The DNA for the CDR3 is TGTGCCAGTAGTATGGGGTCACAGGGAACTGAAGCTTTCTTT.

The sample holds one count of this clone. The chain combines TRBV10-3 with TRBJ2-3; TRBD2 might be the D (6 bases). V shed 2 bases and J shed 3 bases, with 12 bases lying between them. This CDR3 spans 15 amino acids. Per the germline V gene, CDR1 is ENHRY and CDR2 is SYGVKD. CDR3 amino acids: CAISERDGGTDTQYF. The DNA for the CDR3 is TGTGCCATCAGTGAGCGAGACGGGGGTACAGATACGCAGTATTTT.

The chain carries TRBV27 and TRBJ2-7; TRBD1 agrees at 7 bases. This CDR3 has 15 residues. After removal of 4 bases from V and 3 bases from J, the junction contained 9 bases not matched to a gene. CDR1 is MNHEY, CDR2 SMNVEV, per germline (reference sequence). The CDR3 region is CASSSSSGTVYEQYF. The CDR3 nucleotides are TGTGCCAGCAGTTCCTCCTCCGGGACAGTCTACGAGCAGTACTTC.

The chain recombines TRBV6-4 with TRBJ1-1; D unresolved. Germline lookup yields CDR1 MRHNA and CDR2 SNTAGT. CDR3 length: 16 amino acids. Trimming cost V 0 bases and J 4 bases, with 15 bases left between them. In DNA form, the CDR3 reads TGTGCCAGCAGTGACTCCGGGAGGACGCCGGTCACTGAAGCTTTCTTT. The encoded protein is CASSDSGRTPVTEAFF.

This rearrangement joins TRBV28 to TRBJ1-2, with 7 bases fitting TRBD1. V trimming: 6 bases; J trimming: 12 bases; junction bases outside the gene matches: 13. Germline CDR1 reads MDHEN; CDR2 reads SYDVKM. This CDR3 has 13 residues. This CDR3 reads CASSSGQLTFHTF. CDR3 in DNA: TGTGCCAGCAGCTCGGGACAGTTAACTTTCCACACCTTC.

There are a few counts of this clone. The genes are TRBV11-2 and TRBJ1-1; 8 positions agree with TRBD1. Germline assignment: CDR1 SGHAT and CDR2 FQNNGV. Trimming cost V 5 bases and J 4 bases; bases outside gene matches: 6. The CDR3 has 14 residues. CDR3 protein: CASSPDRVVTEAFF. CDR3 coding DNA: TGTGCCAGCAGCCCGGACAGGGTAGTCACTGAAGCTTTCTTT.

The chain combines TRBV5-8 with TRBJ2-1, with D maybe TRBD2 (5 bases). Germline-derived CDR1 and CDR2 are SGHTS and YDEGEE. Trimming removed 0 bases from V and 0 bases from J, with 7 bases in between. There are 15 residues in the CDR3. The chain's CDR3 is CASSLVGSSYNEQFF. The CDR3 nucleotides are TGTGCCAGCAGCTTGGTGGGGAGCTCCTACAATGAGCAGTTCTTC.

The chain couples TRBV5-1 to TRBJ2-3; D is perhaps TRBD2 (6 bases). Looked up from germline, CDR1 is SGHRS and CDR2 is YFSETQ. Trimming left V 0 bases short and J 6 bases short, with 17 bases between. This CDR3 is built from 16 residues. CDR3 bases: TGCGCCAGCAGCTTGGGTGGGACTTCCCCACCGGATACGCAGTATTTT. It is translated as CASSLGGTSPPDTQYF.

This clone was seen only once. V usage is TRBV6-1 and J usage is TRBJ1-4, with 9 bases that match TRBD1. Germline CDR1 MNHNS, CDR2 SASEGT. The CDR3 loop spans 16 amino acids. V was pared by 1 base and J by 5 bases, with 5 bases of the junction left unmatched. The CDR3 DNA reads as TGTGCCAGCAGTGAAGGGGCTGGACAGGGGAATGAAAAACTGTTTTTT. It yields the protein CASSEGAGQGNEKLFF.

The CDR3 sequence: CASYHGLAGPEGQFF. DNA for the CDR3: TGCGCCAGCTATCATGGACTAGCGGGCCCTGAGGGGCAGTTCTTC. V and J are TRBV5-1 and TRBJ2-1; 11 bases agree with TRBD2. This CDR3 has 15 residues. The germline V gene has CDR1 SGHRS and CDR2 YFSETQ. Losses at the gene ends were 7 bases for V and 12 bases for J; bases not matched to a gene: 15.

The chain has TRBV9 and TRBJ1-6, with 12 bases aligning to TRBD1. Germline assignment: CDR1 SGDLS and CDR2 YYNGEE. V lost 3 bases, J lost 7 bases, and 2 bases stayed unmatched. This CDR3 has 15 amino acids. CDR3 amino acids: CASSAGTGGNSPLHF. Written as DNA, the CDR3 is TGTGCCAGCAGCGCCGGGACAGGGGGCAATTCACCCCTCCACTTT.